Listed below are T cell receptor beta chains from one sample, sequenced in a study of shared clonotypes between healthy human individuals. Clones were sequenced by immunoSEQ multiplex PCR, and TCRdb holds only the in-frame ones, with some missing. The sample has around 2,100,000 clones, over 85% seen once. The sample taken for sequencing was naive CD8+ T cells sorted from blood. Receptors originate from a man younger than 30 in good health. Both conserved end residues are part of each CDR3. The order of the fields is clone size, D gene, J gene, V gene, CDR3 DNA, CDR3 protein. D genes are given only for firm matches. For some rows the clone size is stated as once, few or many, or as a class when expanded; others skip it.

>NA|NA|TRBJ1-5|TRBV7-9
TGTGCCAGCAGCTTAGGAGGGGAGAATCAGCCCCAGCATTTT
CASSLGGENQPQHF
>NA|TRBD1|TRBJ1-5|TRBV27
TGTGCCAGCAGTTATACAGGGGGGGGTCAGCCCCAGCATTTT
CASSYTGGGQPQHF
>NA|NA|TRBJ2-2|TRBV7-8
TGTGCCAGCAGCGAGGGCCGCGGGGAGCTGTTTTTT
CASSEGRGELFF
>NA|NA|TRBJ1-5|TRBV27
TGTGCCAGCAGTTCGTACCGGGACATAAATCAGCCCCAGCATTTT
CASSSYRDINQPQHF
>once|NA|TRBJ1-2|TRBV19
TGTGCCAGTAGTATCTCAACGGCGACCAGCTATGGCTACACCTTC
CASSISTATSYGYTF
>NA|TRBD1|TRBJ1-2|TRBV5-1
TGCGCCAGCAGCTTGGACCCGGGACAGGGCGACTATGGCTACACCTTC
CASSLDPGQGDYGYTF
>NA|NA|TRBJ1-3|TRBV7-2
TGTGCCAGCAGCTTAGACGGCTTGGTGGATGGAAACACCATATATTTT
CASSLDGLVDGNTIYF
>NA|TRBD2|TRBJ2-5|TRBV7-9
TGTGCCAGCAGCGCGAGGACTAGCTCGGGAGAGACCCAGTACTTC
CASSARTSSGETQYF
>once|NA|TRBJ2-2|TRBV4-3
TGCGCCAGCAGCCAAGATTTACCGGGAGTAATTGGCACCGGGGAGCTGTTTTTT
CASSQDLPGVIGTGELFF
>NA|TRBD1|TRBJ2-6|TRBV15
TGTGCCACCAGCAGAGGGGGGACAGGAATCTCTGGGGCCAACGTCCTGACTTTC
CATSRGGTGISGANVLTF
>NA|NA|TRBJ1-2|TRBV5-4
TGTGCCAGCAGCTTGTGGGGCTCATCTAGAGGCTACACCTTC
CASSLWGSSRGYTF
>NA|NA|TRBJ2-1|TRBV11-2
TGTGCCAGCAGCTTACACGGGACCAATGAGCAGTTCTTC
CASSLHGTNEQFF
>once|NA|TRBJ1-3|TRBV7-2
TGTGCCAGCAGCTCTGACAGGCTCGGAAACACCATATATTTT
CASSSDRLGNTIYF
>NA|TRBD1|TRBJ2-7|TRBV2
TGTGCCAGCAGCTACGTCGACAGGGACGAGCAGTACTTC
CASSYVDRDEQYF
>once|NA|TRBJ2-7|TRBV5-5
TGTGCCAGCAGCCCGGGGACCTACGAGCAGTACTTC
CASSPGTYEQYF
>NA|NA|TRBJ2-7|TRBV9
TGTGCCAGCAGCGTAGGCTCGTCCTACGAGCAGTACTTC
CASSVGSSYEQYF
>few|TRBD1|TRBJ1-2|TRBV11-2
TGTGCCAGCAGCTCGCCCGGGACAGGGGTAGGCTACACCTTC
CASSSPGTGVGYTF
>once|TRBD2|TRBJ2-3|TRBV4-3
TGCGCCAGCAGCCAGGTCAAACTAGGGAGGGCAGATACGCAGTATTTT
CASSQVKLGRADTQYF
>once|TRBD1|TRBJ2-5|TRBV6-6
TGTGCCAGCAGTTTCTCAACAAACAGGGGAGAGACCCAGTACTTC
CASSFSTNRGETQYF
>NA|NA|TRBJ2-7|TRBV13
TGTGCCAGCAGCTTAGGGGGCGTACCCTACGAGCAGTACTTC
CASSLGGVPYEQYF
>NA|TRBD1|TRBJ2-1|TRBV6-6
TGTGCCAGCAGTAATGACAGGGGAAGCACCTACAATGAGCAGTTCTTC
CASSNDRGSTYNEQFF
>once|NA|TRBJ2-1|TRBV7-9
TGTGCCAGCAGCTTAGTGGTTGGGGGCTCCTACAATGAGCAGTTCTTC
CASSLVVGGSYNEQFF
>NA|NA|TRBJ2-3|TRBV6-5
TGTGCCAGCAGTTACTTTCCTCGAGCGGATACGCAGTATTTT
CASSYFPRADTQYF
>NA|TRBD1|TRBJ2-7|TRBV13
TGTGCCAGCAGCGAAGACCCCGGGACAGAATCCTACGAGCAGTACTTC
CASSEDPGTESYEQYF